These 26 T cell receptor beta chains share one sample of origin, sequenced in a study of cytomegalovirus exposure and HLA in healthy donors. It was with 60 Vbeta and 13 Jbeta primers that the PCR ran. The repertoire was sequenced with immunoSEQ multiplex PCR; TCRdb's copy has only in-frame clones and lacks some. The table includes roughly 120,000 clones, about two thirds detected once. Sequenced material: PBMCs. Receptors originate from a man in his forties in good health and CMV-seropositive.

This clone was observed a single time. This sample includes further DNA sequences coding for the same CDR3. The chain has TRBV28 and TRBJ2-7, with TRBD1 identical over 9 bases. Trimming cost V 6 bases and J 0 bases; bases outside gene matches: 3. From germline, CDR1 is MDHEN and CDR2 SYDVKM. The CDR3 runs to 14 residues. The CDR3 loop reads CASRRQGDSYEQYF. The CDR3 nucleotides read TGTGCCAGCAGGCGACAGGGGGACTCCTACGAGCAGTACTTC.

This clone came up a few times. The chain links TRBV13 to TRBJ1-3, with D possibly matching TRBD1 (6 bases). Trimming took 8 bases from V and 5 from J, leaving 16 bases between them. The V gene's germline CDR1 is PRHDT and CDR2 FYEKMQ (reference sequence). The CDR3 has 14 residues. CDR3 nucleotides: TGTGCCAGCTCAGCACAGGGCTTGAGAAACACCATATATTTT. This gives the protein CASSAQGLRNTIYF. The entire variable domain, with the rest obtained from reference TRBV13 and TRBJ1-3, is as follows: AAGVIQSPRHLIKEKRETATLKCYPIPRHDTVYWYQQGPGQDPQFLISFYEKMQSDKGSIPDRFSAQQFSDYHSELNMSSLELGDSALYFCASSAQGLRNTIYFGEGSWLTVV.

The V and J genes are TRBV13 and TRBJ1-2; possible D gene TRBD1, 6 bases. The CDR3 totals 15 residues. The V and J ends lost 5 bases and 0 bases respectively, with 13 bases between them. The germline CDR1 and CDR2 sequences are PRHDT and FYEKMQ (reference sequence). The DNA for the CDR3 is TGTGCCAGCAGCATCCGGGACAAAGCTAACTATGGCTACACCTTC. This encodes CASSIRDKANYGYTF.

The chain has TRBV12-5 and TRBJ2-7; tentatively, D is TRBD1 (5 bases). The CDR3 consists of 13 residues. Trimming cost V 5 bases and J 3 bases, with 11 bases left between them. CDR1 and CDR2 (germline): LGHNT, FRNRAP. The CDR3 is CASGLTVNYEQYF. CDR3 DNA: TGTGCTAGTGGTCTGACAGTAAACTACGAGCAGTACTTC. The whole variable domain, filled in from reference TRBV12-5 and TRBJ2-7, reads DARVTQTPRHKVTEMGQEVTMRCQPILGHNTVFWYRQTMMQGLELLAYFRNRAPLDDSGMPKDRFSAEMPDATLATLKIQPSEPRDSAVYFCASGLTVNYEQYFGPGTRLTVT.

As DNA, the CDR3 is TGTGCCAGCAGTTCCCTCCGGACAGGCCAGGGGGATCAGCCCCAGCATTTT. Encoded protein: CASSSLRTGQGDQPQHF. The V call is TRBV27, the J call TRBJ1-5; 7 bases match TRBD1. The germline V gene has CDR1 MNHEY and CDR2 SMNVEV (reference sequence). Trimming cost V 4 bases and J 5 bases; bases outside gene matches: 14. The CDR3 consists of 17 residues.

This rearrangement joins TRBV5-1 to TRBJ2-5; the match to TRBD1 covers 7 bases. This CDR3 contains 14 residues. V lost 2 bases, J lost 4 bases, and 5 bases stayed unmatched. CDR1 SGHRS and CDR2 YFSETQ come from the germline V gene. The CDR3 sequence: CASSFRGTGETQYF. In DNA form, the CDR3 reads TGCGCCAGCAGCTTCAGGGGGACCGGAGAGACCCAGTACTTC.

This chain links TRBV6-6 with TRBJ2-2; possibly TRBD1 for D (6 bases). Trimming stripped 8 bases from V and 3 bases from J, with 13 bases between. Germline V gene lookup returns CDR1 MNHNY and CDR2 SVGAGI (reference sequence). The CDR3 covers 14 residues. Here the CDR3 reads CASFRAGDTGELFF. The CDR3 bases are TGTGCCAGCTTTAGGGCAGGGGACACCGGGGAGCTGTTTTTT.

The chain uses TRBV7-6 and TRBJ1-1, with 10 positions matching TRBD1. The CDR3 is made up of 15 amino acids. J was trimmed by 4 bases and V by 1 base; bases with no gene match: 3. In germline, CDR1 is SGHVS, CDR2 FNYEAQ. The CDR3 DNA reads as TGTGCCAGCAGCTTAGGGACAGGGGGGGCCACTGAAGCTTTCTTT. Amino acid sequence: CASSLGTGGATEAFF.

This clone was seen once. This chain links TRBV30 with TRBJ1-1, with 12 bases matching TRBD1. The junction had 10 bases not matched to a gene; V was cut back by 3 bases and J by 8 bases. The CDR3 is made up of 15 amino acids. CDR1 and CDR2 (germline): GTSNPN, SVGIG (reference sequence). Written as DNA, the CDR3 is TGTGCCTGGAGAAGAATTCCGGGACAGGGGGCGGAAGCTTTCTTT. This sequence encodes CAWRRIPGQGAEAFF. Full variable domain (missing parts from reference TRBV30 and TRBJ1-1): SQTIHQWPATLVQPVGSPLSLECTVEGTSNPNLYWYRQAAGRGLQLLFYSVGIGQISSEVPQNLSASRPQDRQFILSSKKLLLSDSGFYLCAWRRIPGQGAEAFFGQGTRLTVV.

The chain is built from TRBV18 and TRBJ1-1; TRBD1 is a possible D gene (5 bases). V was cut by 5 bases and J by 8 bases, with 12 bases left in between. Germline-derived CDR1 and CDR2 are KGHSH and LQKENI. CDR3 size: 12 residues. For the CDR3, the DNA is TGTGCCAGCTCAACAAGACAGACCGAAGCTTTCTTT. It yields the protein CASSTRQTEAFF.

The rearrangement links TRBV9 to TRBJ2-3; 8 nucleotides line up with TRBD2. This CDR3 comprises 17 residues. V was clipped by 4 bases and J by 0 bases; unmatched bases: 10. Per the germline V gene, CDR1 is SGDLS and CDR2 is YYNGEE. This CDR3 reads CASSRAAGAVSTDTQYF. In DNA, the CDR3 is TGTGCCAGCAGCCGTGCAGCGGGGGCCGTGAGCACAGATACGCAGTATTTT.

CDR3 in amino acids: CASSQDLGQGRSNFPLHF. CDR3 nucleotides: TGTGCCAGCAGCCAAGATTTAGGACAGGGTAGAAGCAATTTCCCCCTCCACTTT. The chain couples TRBV4-2 to TRBJ1-6, with 8 bases lining up with TRBD1. The V gene's germline CDR1 is LGHNA and CDR2 YNFKEQ. CDR3 length: 18 amino acids. V trimming: 0 bases; J trimming: 13 bases; junction bases outside the gene matches: 17.

The rearrangement uses TRBV14 and TRBJ2-7, with D tentatively TRBD1 (6 bases). V was shortened by 4 bases and J by 3 bases, with 10 bases between the two germline ends. Germline lookup yields CDR1 SGHDN and CDR2 FVKESK. The CDR3 is made up of 13 amino acids. CDR3 sequence: CASSLEDSYEQYF. CDR3 coding DNA: TGTGCCAGCAGCCTAGAGGACAGCTACGAGCAGTACTTC.

This chain joins TRBV2 and TRBJ2-2; 9 positions match TRBD1. From germline, CDR1 is SNHLY and CDR2 FYNNEI. V dropped 6 bases and J dropped 2; count of bases not matched to a gene: 4. The CDR3 contains 15 residues. In DNA form, the CDR3 reads TGTGCCAGCAGCTCGACAGGGGGTAACACCGGGGAGCTGTTTTTT. The encoded protein is CASSSTGGNTGELFF.

The chain recombines TRBV15 with TRBJ1-2, with 7 bases fitting TRBD1. This CDR3 has 13 amino acids. V shed 3 bases and J 8 bases; nucleotides not matched to a gene: 6. Germline V gives CDR1 LNHNV, CDR2 YYDKDF (reference sequence). The CDR3 DNA reads TGTGCCACCAGCAGGAGGGGGCAGGAAGGCTACACCTTC. The encoded protein is CATSRRGQEGYTF.

This chain joins TRBV7-6 and TRBJ2-6, with a tentative D call TRBD1 (5 bases). Germline V gene sequence: CDR1 SGHVS, CDR2 FNYEAQ. The CDR3 totals 15 residues. The V and J ends lost 5 bases and 8 bases respectively, with 16 bases between them. The CDR3 DNA reads TGTGCCAGCAGCCCAGGGAAGCTAATGTCCAACGTCCTGACTTTC. Translating gives CASSPGKLMSNVLTF.

Only a few counts were recorded for this clone. The V gene is TRBV6-1, the J gene TRBJ2-7, with 9 bases matching TRBD1. The CDR3 loop spans 14 amino acids. The V segment lost 0 bases and the J segment 4 bases; nucleotides outside the gene matches: 1. CDR1 MNHNS and CDR2 SASEGT come from the germline V gene. The CDR3 region is CASSEAGQGYEQYF. The DNA of the CDR3 is TGTGCCAGCAGTGAAGCTGGACAGGGGTACGAGCAGTACTTC.

V is TRBV21-1 and J is TRBJ1-2; TRBD1, the D gene given by the table, was not confirmed from the DNA. TRBV21-1 is marked as a pseudogene. This CDR3 spans 18 amino acids. The CDR3 spells CASRDQGQGWGGNYGYTF. The DNA of the CDR3 is TGTGCCAGCCGCGATCAGGGACAGGGATGGGGGGGGAACTATGGCTACACCTTC.

The gene calls are TRBV5-1 and TRBJ2-5, with 11 positions matching TRBD1. Germline assignment: CDR1 SGHRS and CDR2 YFSETQ. V dropped 4 bases and J dropped 2; count of bases not matched to a gene: 10. CDR3 size: 17 residues. CDR3 sequence (DNA): TGCGCCAGCAGCCTAAACGCCGGGACAGGGGGGCAAGAGACCCAGTACTTC. Its translation is CASSLNAGTGGQETQYF.

The chain links TRBV9 to TRBJ1-4; D unresolved. CDR1 and CDR2 (germline): SGDLS, YYNGEE. V lost 2 bases to trimming and J lost 3 bases, with 8 bases between them. This CDR3 is built from 14 residues. The CDR3 reads CASSVGYANEKLFF. The CDR3 DNA sequence: TGTGCCAGCAGCGTGGGCTACGCTAATGAAAAACTGTTTTTT.

CDR3 DNA: TGTGCCAGCAGTGCCGGGACAGGGGGAGGGCATGAGCAGTTCTTC. Its protein product is CASSAGTGGGHEQFF. V usage is TRBV2 and J usage is TRBJ2-1; 11 nucleotides align to TRBD1. Germline-derived CDR1 and CDR2 are SNHLY and FYNNEI. The V segment lost 4 bases and the J segment 8 bases; nucleotides outside the gene matches: 7. The CDR3 extends over 15 amino acids.

Remarks on this clone: One junction end disagrees with the germline gene, perhaps due to a read error. The chain uses TRBV29-1 and TRBJ2-7; TRBD1 agrees at 7 bases. The length of the CDR3 is 13 residues. The V gene's germline CDR1 is SQVTM and CDR2 ANQGSEA. CDR3 sequence: CSVLTGSTYGQYF. The CDR3 DNA reads as TGCAGCGTTCTGACAGGGTCTACTTACGGGCAGTACTTC.

Only a few counts were recorded for this clone. This chain connects TRBV6-4 to TRBJ2-3, with no clear D. CDR3 size: 13 residues. The V and J ends lost 3 bases and 4 bases respectively, with 8 bases between them. Germline-derived CDR1 and CDR2 are MRHNA and SNTAGT. CDR3 amino acids: CASSESWSDTQYF. The CDR3 DNA reads TGTGCCAGCAGTGAGAGCTGGTCAGATACGCAGTATTTT.

The chain joins TRBV28 to TRBJ2-7, with TRBD1 identical over 9 bases. Germline CDR1 and CDR2: MDHEN and SYDVKM. The CDR3 runs to 15 residues. The V gene end was trimmed by 6 bases and the J gene end by 3 bases; junction bases not matched to a gene: 9. The CDR3 DNA reads TGTGCCAGCAGCCGGCCCGGGACAGGGTACTACGAGCAGTACTTC. Encoded protein: CASSRPGTGYYEQYF.

The CDR3 region has the DNA TGCGCCAGCAGCCCGTCTATGAACACTGAAGCTTTCTTT. This gives the protein CASSPSMNTEAFF. This chain joins TRBV5-1 and TRBJ1-1; D gene uncertain. V was shortened by 4 bases and J by 0 bases, with 7 bases between the two germline ends. Per germline, CDR1 SGHRS and CDR2 YFSETQ. The CDR3 totals 13 residues.

This chain uses TRBV7-8 with TRBJ2-2; TRBD2 aligns across 7 bases. This CDR3 has 19 amino acids. The V gene's germline CDR1 is SGHVS and CDR2 FQNEAQ. Losses at the gene ends were 7 bases for V and 3 bases for J; bases not matched to a gene: 20. CDR3 in DNA: TGTGCCAGCACCACTGGCAATGTAAGGGGAGGGAAGGACACCGGGGAGCTGTTTTTT. This sequence encodes CASTTGNVRGGKDTGELFF.